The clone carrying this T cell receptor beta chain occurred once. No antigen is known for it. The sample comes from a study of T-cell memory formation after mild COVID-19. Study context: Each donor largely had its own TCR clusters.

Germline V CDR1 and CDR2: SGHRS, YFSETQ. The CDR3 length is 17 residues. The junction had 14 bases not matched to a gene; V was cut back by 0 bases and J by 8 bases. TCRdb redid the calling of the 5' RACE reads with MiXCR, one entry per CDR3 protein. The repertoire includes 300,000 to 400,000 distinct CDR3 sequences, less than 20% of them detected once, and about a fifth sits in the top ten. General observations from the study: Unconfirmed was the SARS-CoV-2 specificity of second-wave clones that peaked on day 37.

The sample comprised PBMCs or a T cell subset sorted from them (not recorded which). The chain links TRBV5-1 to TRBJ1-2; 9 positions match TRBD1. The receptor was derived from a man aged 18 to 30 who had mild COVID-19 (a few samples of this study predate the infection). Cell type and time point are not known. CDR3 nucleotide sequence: TGCGCCAGCAGCTTGGTCGTACAGGGGGCGAGGCTGGGCGGCTACACCTTC. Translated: CASSLVVQGARLGGYTF. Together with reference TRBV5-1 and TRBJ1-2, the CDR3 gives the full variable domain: KAGVTQTPRYLIKTRGQQVTLSCSPISGHRSVSWYQQTPGQGLQFLFEYFSETQRNKGNFPGRFSGRQFSNSRSEMNVSTLELGDSALYLCASSLVVQGARLGGYTFGSGTRLTVV.